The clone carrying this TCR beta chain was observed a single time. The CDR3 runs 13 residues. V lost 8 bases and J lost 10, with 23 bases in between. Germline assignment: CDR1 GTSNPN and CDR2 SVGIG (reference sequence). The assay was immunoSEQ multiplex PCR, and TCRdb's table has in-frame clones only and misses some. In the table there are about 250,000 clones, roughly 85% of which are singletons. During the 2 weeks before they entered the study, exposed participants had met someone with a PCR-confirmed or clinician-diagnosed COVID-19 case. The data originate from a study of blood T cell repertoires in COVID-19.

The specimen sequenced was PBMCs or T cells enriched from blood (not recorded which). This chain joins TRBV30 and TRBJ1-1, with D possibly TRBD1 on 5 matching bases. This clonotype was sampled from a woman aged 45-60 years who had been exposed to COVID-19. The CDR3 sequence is CALVRGVGDRAFF. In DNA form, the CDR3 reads TGTGCCCTGGTCCGGGGGGTAGGGGATCGAGCTTTCTTT.